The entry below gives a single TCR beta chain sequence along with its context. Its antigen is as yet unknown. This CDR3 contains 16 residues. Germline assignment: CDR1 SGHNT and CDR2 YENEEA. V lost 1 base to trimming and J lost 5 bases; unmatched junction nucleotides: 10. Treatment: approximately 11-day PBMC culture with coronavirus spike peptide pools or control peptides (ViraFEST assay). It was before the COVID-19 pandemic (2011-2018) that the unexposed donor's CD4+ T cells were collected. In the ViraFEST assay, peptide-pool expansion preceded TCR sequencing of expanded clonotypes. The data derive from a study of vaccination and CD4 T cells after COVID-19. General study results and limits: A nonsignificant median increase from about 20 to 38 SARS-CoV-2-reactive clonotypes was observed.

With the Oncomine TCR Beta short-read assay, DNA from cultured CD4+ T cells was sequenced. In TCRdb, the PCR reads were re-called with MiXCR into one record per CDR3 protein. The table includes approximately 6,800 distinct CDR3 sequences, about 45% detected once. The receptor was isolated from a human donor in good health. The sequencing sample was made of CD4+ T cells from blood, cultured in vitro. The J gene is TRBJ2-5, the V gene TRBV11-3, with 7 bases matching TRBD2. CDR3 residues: CASSLGPAGISETQYF. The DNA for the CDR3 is TGTGCCAGCAGCTTAGGGCCAGCGGGGATTAGTGAGACCCAGTACTTC. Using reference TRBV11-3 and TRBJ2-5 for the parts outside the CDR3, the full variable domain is EAGVVQSPRYKIIEKKQPVAFWCNPISGHNTLYWYLQNLGQGPELLIRYENEEAVDDSQLPKDRFSAERLKGVDSTLKIQPAELGDSAVYLCASSLGPAGISETQYFGPGTRLLVL.